These 26 T cell receptor beta chains share one sample of origin, sequenced in a study of blood T cell repertoires in COVID-19. Assay used: immunoSEQ multiplex PCR; TCRdb lists only in-frame clones, some missing. The sample records about 210,000 clones, over 75% being singletons. The specimen was PBMCs or T cells enriched from blood (not recorded which). All receptors come from a man aged 35-49 years who had recovered from COVID-19.

This sequence joins TRBV11-2 and TRBJ2-7, with 9 bases aligning to TRBD2. Trimming cost V 1 base and J 4 bases; bases outside gene matches: 5. This CDR3 spans 15 amino acids. Germline V gene lookup returns CDR1 SGHAT and CDR2 FQNNGV. CDR3 amino acids: CASSLAAGGVYEQYF. The CDR3, as DNA: TGTGCCAGCAGCTTAGCAGCGGGGGGCGTTTACGAGCAGTACTTC. Complete variable domain (other parts from reference TRBV11-2 and TRBJ2-7): EAGVAQSPRYKIIEKRQSVAFWCNPISGHATLYWYQQILGQGPKLLIQFQNNGVVDDSQLPKDRFSAERLKGVDSTLKIQPAKLEDSAVYLCASSLAAGGVYEQYFGPGTRLTVT.

V gene TRBV6-5 combines with J gene TRBJ1-1; maybe TRBD1 (5 bases). V was clipped by 0 bases and J by 11 bases, with 13 bases between them. The CDR3 extends over 13 amino acids. Germline CDR1 MNHEY, CDR2 SVGAGI. The CDR3 loop reads CASSYSAGSYAFF. The CDR3 region has the DNA TGTGCCAGCAGTTACTCCGCAGGGTCCTACGCTTTCTTT.

V usage is TRBV12-3 or TRBV12-4 and J usage is TRBJ2-7; tentatively, D is TRBD2 (5 bases). The CDR3 covers 11 residues. The V and J ends lost 1 base and 11 bases respectively, with 9 bases between them. The DNA for the CDR3 is TGTGCCAGCAGTTTAGGTGCCGGGGAGTACTTC. Translation gives CASSLGAGEYF.

The gene calls are TRBV2 and TRBJ2-7, with 9 bases that match TRBD1. Losses at the gene ends were 6 bases for V and 7 bases for J; bases not matched to a gene: 10. Germline CDR1 and CDR2: SNHLY and FYNNEI. CDR3 length: 14 residues. Here the CDR3 DNA reads TGTGCCAGCAGGGCCGGGACAGGGCCAGGGGAGCAGTACTTC. It codes for CASRAGTGPGEQYF. Variable domain in full (rest from reference TRBV2 and TRBJ2-7): EPEVTQTPSHQVTQMGQEVILRCVPISNHLYFYWYRQILGQKVEFLVSFYNNEISEKSEIFDDQFSVERPDGSNFTLKIRSTKLEDSAMYFCASRAGTGPGEQYFGPGTRLTVT.

This clone was recorded a few times. V and J are TRBV7-9 and TRBJ2-7, with D possibly being TRBD1 (7 bases). Germline V gene lookup returns CDR1 SEHNR and CDR2 FQNEAQ (reference sequence). This CDR3 has 16 amino acids. The V and J ends lost 1 base and 1 base respectively, with 14 bases between them. The CDR3 is CASSLGGAGQSYEQYF. CDR3 sequence (DNA): TGTGCCAGCAGCTTAGGTGGGGCGGGACAGTCCTACGAGCAGTACTTC.

This clone has just a few counts. The rearrangement links TRBV9 to TRBJ2-7, with D possibly TRBD2 on 6 matching bases. The V gene's germline CDR1 is SGDLS and CDR2 YYNGEE. Trimming removed 0 bases at V and 1 base at J, with 8 bases between. The CDR3 is 14 residues long. The CDR3 nucleotides read TGTGCCAGCAGCGTAGCGGGGAGGTCCTACGAGCAGTACTTC. It yields the protein CASSVAGRSYEQYF. Using reference TRBV9 and TRBJ2-7 for the parts outside the CDR3, the full variable domain is DSGVTQTPKHLITATGQRVTLRCSPRSGDLSVYWYQQSLDQGLQFLIQYYNGEERAKGNILERFSAQQFPDLHSELNLSSLELGDSALYFCASSVAGRSYEQYFGPGTRLTVT.

The V gene is TRBV6-6, the J gene TRBJ1-1; 7 bases are a match to TRBD1. V was pared by 5 bases and J by 6 bases, with 12 bases of the junction left unmatched. Germline assignment: CDR1 MNHNY and CDR2 SVGAGI (reference sequence). This CDR3 contains 15 residues. Here the CDR3 reads CASSLKMTGLAEAFF. The CDR3 nucleotides read TGTGCCAGCAGTCTCAAAATGACAGGGCTCGCTGAAGCTTTCTTT.

The chain is built from TRBV12-3 or TRBV12-4 and TRBJ2-3; no firm D call. Trimming stripped 6 bases from V and 0 bases from J, with 7 bases between. The CDR3 extends over 13 amino acids. This chain's CDR3 is CASRRQSTDTQYF. CDR3 DNA: TGTGCCAGCAGACGACAAAGCACAGATACGCAGTATTTT.

The gene calls are TRBV12-5 and TRBJ2-7, with 14 bases lining up with TRBD2. Germline V gene sequence: CDR1 LGHNT, CDR2 FRNRAP. V lost 5 bases to trimming and J lost 6 bases; unmatched junction nucleotides: 9. The length of the CDR3 is 16 residues. The CDR3 coding sequence is TGTGCTAGTGGTCTGATGACTAGCGGGAGGGGAGGCGAGCAGTACTTC. Translating it yields CASGLMTSGRGGEQYF.

The gene calls are TRBV14 and TRBJ2-3, with D maybe TRBD2 (7 bases). The CDR3 is 17 residues long. Germline V CDR1 and CDR2: SGHDN, FVKESK. V was cut by 4 bases and J by 0 bases, with 17 bases left in between. The CDR3 bases are TGTGCCAGCAGCCGTCTATTTGGGGGGGCTAGCACAGATACGCAGTATTTT. This gives the protein CASSRLFGGASTDTQYF.

The J gene is TRBJ2-7, the V gene TRBV20-1; 8 bases align to TRBD1. J gave up 1 base and V 3 bases, and 2 bases lay outside the gene matches. Germline V gene lookup returns CDR1 DFQATT and CDR2 SNEGSKA (reference sequence). This CDR3 comprises 13 residues. CDR3 coding DNA: TGCAGTGCTAGTGACAGGGGATCCTACGAGCAGTACTTC. It specifies CSASDRGSYEQYF.

The genes are TRBV10-3 and TRBJ2-7; 8 bases fit TRBD1. Germline trimming cut 2 bases from V and 4 bases from J; bases unmatched to any gene: 7. The CDR3 is 15 residues long. From germline, CDR1 is ENHRY and CDR2 SYGVKD. Here the CDR3 reads CAISEPQGVRYEQYF. The DNA for the CDR3 is TGTGCCATCAGTGAGCCACAGGGGGTTAGGTACGAGCAGTACTTC.

This chain links TRBV11-2 with TRBJ1-4, with 9 nucleotides matching TRBD1. V lost 4 bases and J lost 7; bases outside the gene matches: 7. Germline loops: CDR1 SGHAT, CDR2 FQNNGV. This CDR3 has 15 amino acids. The CDR3 is CASSYKQGASEKLFF. CDR3 nucleotide sequence: TGTGCCAGCAGCTATAAACAGGGGGCGAGTGAAAAACTGTTTTTT.

The chain is built from TRBV18 and TRBJ1-4; D may be TRBD1 (5 bases). The V end was cut by 4 bases, the J end by 0 bases, with 12 bases between. The CDR3 runs 16 residues. Germline V CDR1 and CDR2: KGHSH, LQKENI. CDR3 amino acids: CASSRDWPATNEKLFF. Here the CDR3 DNA reads TGTGCCAGCTCACGGGACTGGCCTGCAACTAATGAAAAACTGTTTTTT.

The chain employs TRBV5-5 and TRBJ1-5, with 7 bases that match TRBD1. The V and J ends lost 0 bases and 4 bases, in that order; junction bases with no gene match: 4. CDR3 size: 15 residues. The V gene's germline CDR1 is SGHKS and CDR2 YYEKEE (reference sequence). The CDR3 DNA follows: TGTGCCAGCAGCTTGGTCACGGGACAGAATCAGCCCCAGCATTTT. It encodes CASSLVTGQNQPQHF.

CDR3 bases: TGTGCCAGCAGCCCAGGGCAGAGCGGCGGGAGAGAGACCCAGTACTTC. It codes for CASSPGQSGGRETQYF. The rearrangement uses TRBV11-2 and TRBJ2-5; 7 bases agree with TRBD2. The ends lost 5 bases at V and 4 bases at J; junction bases unmatched: 13. Germline CDR1 SGHAT, CDR2 FQNNGV. The CDR3 has 16 amino acids. Full variable domain (outside the CDR3, taken from reference TRBV11-2 and TRBJ2-5): EAGVAQSPRYKIIEKRQSVAFWCNPISGHATLYWYQQILGQGPKLLIQFQNNGVVDDSQLPKDRFSAERLKGVDSTLKIQPAKLEDSAVYLCASSPGQSGGRETQYFGPGTRLLVL.

This clone is categorized as medium-sized. V and J are TRBV21-1 and TRBJ2-7; the table's TRBD1 call for D was not verified on the DNA. TRBV21-1 is deemed a pseudogene. The CDR3 is 15 amino acids. CDR3: CASSSYRLRLYEQYF. CDR3 DNA sequence: TGTGCCAGCAGCTCTTACCGTCTCAGGCTCTACGAGCAGTACTTC.

The rearrangement links TRBV19 to TRBJ1-3; D uncertain. The CDR3 is made up of 14 amino acids. Germline V lookup: CDR1 LNHDA, CDR2 SQIVND (reference sequence). Trimming took 3 bases from V and 0 from J, leaving 6 bases between them. The CDR3 protein is CASSMSGSGNTIYF. The CDR3 bases are TGTGCCAGTAGTATGTCAGGCTCTGGAAACACCATATATTTT.

The chain uses TRBV4-1 and TRBJ2-2; TRBD1 matches 9 bases. Germline CDR1 is MGHRA and CDR2 is YSYEKL. J was trimmed by 6 bases and V by 4 bases; bases with no gene match: 6. The CDR3 length is 15 residues. As DNA, the CDR3 is TGCGCCAGCAGCCCTGGGGGACAGGGATCCGGGGAGCTGTTTTTT. This gives the protein CASSPGGQGSGELFF.

This chain uses TRBV30 with TRBJ1-2; a possible D gene is TRBD1 (6 bases). The CDR3 is made up of 15 amino acids. CDR1 and CDR2 (germline): GTSNPN, SVGIG (reference sequence). V lost 5 bases and J 8 bases, leaving 24 bases between the germline ends. The CDR3 sequence: CAWAAKAGAKGGYTF. For the CDR3, the DNA is TGTGCCTGGGCAGCTAAGGCAGGGGCCAAGGGGGGCTACACCTTC.

The V gene is TRBV19, the J gene TRBJ1-5, with 9 bases that match TRBD1. The CDR3 length is 18 residues. The ends lost 4 bases at V and 2 bases at J; junction bases unmatched: 12. Germline loops: CDR1 LNHDA, CDR2 SQIVND (reference sequence). In nucleotides, the CDR3 is TGTGCCAGTAGTACCCTTACAGGGGGCGGGAATGGCAATCAGCCCCAGCATTTT. Protein: CASSTLTGGGNGNQPQHF.

This chain joins TRBV3-1 (or the pseudogene TRBV3-2) and TRBJ1-5; tentatively, D is TRBD1 (6 bases). Trimming cost V 4 bases and J 5 bases, with 9 bases left between them. CDR1 is LGHDT, CDR2 YNNKEL, per germline (reference sequence). The CDR3 is 13 amino acids. As DNA, the CDR3 is TGTGCCAGCAGCCCCAACAGGGATCAGCCCCAGCATTTT. Its translation is CASSPNRDQPQHF.

The V gene is TRBV3-1 (or the pseudogene TRBV3-2), the J gene TRBJ2-7; 7 nucleotides agree with TRBD2. The CDR3 consists of 16 residues. The ends lost 1 base at V and 7 bases at J; junction bases unmatched: 13. The germline V gene encodes CDR1 LGHDT and CDR2 YNNKEL (reference sequence). The CDR3 loop is CASSQAPIREGGEQYF. The CDR3 nucleotides are TGTGCCAGCAGCCAAGCCCCCATAAGGGAGGGCGGGGAGCAGTACTTC.

The chain joins TRBV9 to TRBJ2-3; maybe TRBD2 (6 bases). Trimming took 2 bases from V and 5 from J, leaving 15 bases between them. Looked up from germline, CDR1 is SGDLS and CDR2 is YYNGEE. The CDR3 has 15 residues. The CDR3 sequence: CASSVTRGNLDTQYF. In DNA, the CDR3 is TGTGCCAGCAGCGTTACCCGGGGGAACTTAGATACGCAGTATTTT.

The chain uses TRBV25-1 and TRBJ1-2, with D possibly matching TRBD1 (6 bases). Germline assignment: CDR1 MGHDK and CDR2 SYGVNS. V lost 1 base to trimming and J lost 6 bases, with 12 bases between them. The CDR3 runs to 14 residues. For the CDR3, the DNA is TGTGCCAGCAGTGAATCAGCGGGACATAATGGCTACACCTTC. Translated, it gives CASSESAGHNGYTF.

This rearrangement joins TRBV27 to TRBJ2-7; D is unresolved. V was trimmed by 7 bases and J by 2 bases, leaving 21 bases between them. There are 16 residues in the CDR3. Germline V CDR1 and CDR2: MNHEY, SMNVEV (reference sequence). CDR3 nucleotides: TGTGCCAGCACGCCCTTCCCCGAGCTTAGAGCCTACGAGCAGTACTTC. Amino acids: CASTPFPELRAYEQYF.